This T cell receptor (beta chain) was recovered during a study of glioma-infiltrating T cells after dendritic cell vaccination. Assay: immunoSEQ multiplex PCR; the TCRdb copy retains only in-frame clones and omits some. The data show roughly 530 clones, roughly 88% seen once. The V end lost 0 bases, the J end lost 0 bases, and 6 bases lay between the germline ends. Germline V lookup: CDR1 LNHNV, CDR2 YYDKDF (reference sequence). This CDR3 region has 16 residues. The chain employs TRBV15 and TRBJ2-6; D ambiguous. Sequenced here: tumor tissue, sampled before dendritic cell vaccination. The receptor comes from a human donor with glioblastoma. This CDR3 is CATSRDQFSGANVLTF. The CDR3, as DNA: TGTGCCACCAGCAGAGATCAGTTCTCTGGGGCCAACGTCCTGACTTTC.